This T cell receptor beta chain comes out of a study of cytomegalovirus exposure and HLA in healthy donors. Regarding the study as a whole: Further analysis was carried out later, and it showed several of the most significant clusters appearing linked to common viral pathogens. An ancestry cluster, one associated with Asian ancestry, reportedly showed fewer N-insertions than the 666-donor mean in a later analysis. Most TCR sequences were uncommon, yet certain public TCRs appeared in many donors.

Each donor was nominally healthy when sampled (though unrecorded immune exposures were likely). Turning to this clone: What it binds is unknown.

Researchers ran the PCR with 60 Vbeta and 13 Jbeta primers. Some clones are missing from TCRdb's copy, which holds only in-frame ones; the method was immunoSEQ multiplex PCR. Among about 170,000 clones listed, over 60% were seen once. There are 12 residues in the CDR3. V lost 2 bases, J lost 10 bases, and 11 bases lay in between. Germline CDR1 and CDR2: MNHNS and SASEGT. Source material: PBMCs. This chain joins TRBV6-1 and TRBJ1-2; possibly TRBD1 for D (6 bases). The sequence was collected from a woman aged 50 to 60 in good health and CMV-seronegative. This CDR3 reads CASSELQGDYTF. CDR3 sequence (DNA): TGTGCCAGCAGTGAACTACAGGGCGACTACACCTTC.